The 28 T cell receptor beta chains given below trace back to one sample, sequenced in a study of blood T cell repertoires in COVID-19 (dated by TCRdb to about 2020). The library was made by the immunoSEQ multiplex PCR assay. TCRdb took this table from immuneACCESS and kept in-frame rearrangements with V and J called. Such tables lack part of the clones; where checked against another copy, unresolved V genes explain under half of the gap, and the rest is unexplained. For this sample the table gives some 290,000 clones, of which 81% were detected only once. The ten largest clonotypes hold roughly 2.9% of the sample. Sequenced sample: peripheral blood. Every receptor here comes from an older woman with active or convalescent COVID-19.

This sequence joins TRBV12-3 or TRBV12-4 and TRBJ2-1, with D perhaps TRBD2 (5 bases). The CDR3 is 11 residues long. The CDR3 nucleotides are TGTGTCTCTATGGAGGCCAATGAGCAGTTCTTC. Amino acids: CVSMEANEQFF.

This clone was seen a single time. The chain recombines TRBV2 with TRBJ2-7; D gene uncertain. CDR3 size: 13 residues. Germline V gene lookup returns CDR1 SNHLY and CDR2 FYNNEI. Trimming pared 7 bases from V and 6 bases from J, leaving 16 bases between. The CDR3 nucleotides are TGTGCCAGCAACTTGGGCCTGGGTGGCGAGCAGTACTTC. Its translation is CASNLGLGGEQYF.

The chain uses TRBV5-1 and TRBJ2-3; D is unresolved. V shed 2 bases and J shed 3 bases, with 10 bases lying between them. From germline, CDR1 is SGHRS and CDR2 YFSETQ. The CDR3 runs 14 residues. Here the CDR3 reads CASSFNSKTDTQYF. The CDR3 DNA reads as TGCGCCAGCAGCTTTAACAGTAAAACAGATACGCAGTATTTT.

This clone was detected a few times. This chain joins TRBV3-1 (or the pseudogene TRBV3-2) and TRBJ1-6; D not resolved. CDR1 and CDR2 from the germline V gene are LGHDT and YNNKEL (reference sequence). CDR3 length equals 14 residues. V dropped 1 base and J dropped 5 bases, with 6 bases sitting between them. CDR3 sequence (DNA): TGTGCCAGCAGCCAAGGACTTAATAATTCACCCCTCCACTTT. Translation gives CASSQGLNNSPLHF.

The chain is built from TRBV6-6 and TRBJ2-3; 12 bases match TRBD2. Germline CDR1 is MNHNY and CDR2 is SVGAGI (reference sequence). This CDR3 is built from 16 residues. V was clipped by 4 bases and J by 0 bases; unmatched bases: 2. The CDR3 sequence is CASSLTSGGSTDTQYF. In DNA, the CDR3 is TGTGCCAGCAGTTTAACTAGCGGGGGGAGCACAGATACGCAGTATTTT.

The chain recombines TRBV10-3 with TRBJ2-7; 8 nucleotides align to TRBD2. V trimming: 0 bases; J trimming: 2 bases; junction bases outside the gene matches: 9. Looked up from germline, CDR1 is ENHRY and CDR2 is SYGVKD. The CDR3 extends over 17 amino acids. The CDR3 is CAISESGTGGYTYEQYF. The CDR3 region has the DNA TGTGCCATCAGTGAGTCAGGAACGGGAGGGTACACCTACGAGCAGTACTTC.

The chain employs TRBV2 and TRBJ2-3; 10 bases match TRBD2. V dropped 4 bases and J dropped 6; count of bases not matched to a gene: 4. The CDR3 has 14 residues. Germline V lookup: CDR1 SNHLY, CDR2 FYNNEI. As DNA, the CDR3 is TGTGCCAGCAGTGCGATACTAGCGGGGGATACGCAGTATTTT. Encoded protein: CASSAILAGDTQYF. The full variable domain, completed using reference TRBV2 and TRBJ2-3, is EPEVTQTPSHQVTQMGQEVILRCVPISNHLYFYWYRQILGQKVEFLVSFYNNEISEKSEIFDDQFSVERPDGSNFTLKIRSTKLEDSAMYFCASSAILAGDTQYFGPGTRLTVL.

V usage is TRBV27 and J usage is TRBJ1-2; a possible D gene is TRBD1 (6 bases). Looked up from germline, CDR1 is MNHEY and CDR2 is SMNVEV (reference sequence). The CDR3 totals 16 residues. Trimming took off 5 bases at V and 3 bases at J, with 19 bases between the two ends. This CDR3 is CASSKGHRVADYGYTF. The CDR3 DNA reads TGTGCCAGCAGTAAAGGGCACAGGGTCGCGGACTATGGCTACACCTTC.

Only one count was recorded for this clone. The chain is built from TRBV6-5 and TRBJ2-5; 8 bases line up with TRBD2. Germline lookup yields CDR1 MNHEY and CDR2 SVGAGI. Trimming removed 7 bases from V and 3 bases from J; junction bases left unmatched: 7. The CDR3 consists of 14 residues. The CDR3: CASIHSGGEETQYF. CDR3 nucleotide sequence: TGTGCCAGCATTCACTCCGGGGGGGAAGAGACCCAGTACTTC.

V and J are TRBV27 and TRBJ2-1; 9 positions match TRBD2. The CDR3 spans 15 residues. Germline V gene lookup returns CDR1 MNHEY and CDR2 SMNVEV (reference sequence). With V trimmed by 4 bases and J by 0 bases, 1 base remained unmatched. CDR3 in DNA: TGTGCCAGCAGTTCGACTAGCGGCTCCTACAATGAGCAGTTCTTC. Translating it yields CASSSTSGSYNEQFF.

This clone was counted only a few times. This chain uses TRBV30 with TRBJ1-6, with D perhaps TRBD1 (6 bases). Between the trimmed V and J ends, which lost 0 bases and 8 bases, there was a span of 14 bases. This CDR3 spans 15 amino acids. Germline CDR1 and CDR2: GTSNPN and SVGIG (reference sequence). The CDR3 region is CAWSVLQGMDSPLHF. The CDR3 bases are TGTGCCTGGAGTGTATTACAGGGCATGGATTCACCCCTCCACTTT. The variable domain in full, completed from reference TRBV30 and TRBJ1-6, reads SQTIHQWPATLVQPVGSPLSLECTVEGTSNPNLYWYRQAAGRGLQLLFYSVGIGQISSEVPQNLSASRPQDRQFILSSKKLLLSDSGFYLCAWSVLQGMDSPLHFGNGTRLTVT.

The count of this clone is one. The V and J genes are TRBV7-8 and TRBJ2-5; a possible D gene is TRBD2 (7 bases). This CDR3 is built from 16 residues. V was trimmed by 1 base and J by 8 bases, leaving 20 bases between them. Germline V gene data show CDR1 as SGHVS and CDR2 as FQNEAQ. CDR3 nucleotides: TGTGCCAGCAGCTTAGGCCGGGGCGGGGGCCCTCCAACCCAGTACTTC. Protein: CASSLGRGGGPPTQYF. Full variable domain (remainder filled in from reference TRBV7-8 and TRBJ2-5): GAGVSQSPRYKVAKRGQDVALRCDPISGHVSLFWYQQALGQGPEFLTYFQNEAQLDKSGLPSDRFFAERPEGSVSTLKIQRTQQEDSAVYLCASSLGRGGGPPTQYFGPGTRLLVL.

V and J are TRBV5-1 and TRBJ2-6, with D maybe TRBD2 (6 bases). Trimming took 4 bases from V and 0 from J, leaving 14 bases between them. Germline CDR1 SGHRS, CDR2 YFSETQ. The length of the CDR3 is 17 residues. DNA of the CDR3: TGCGCCAGCAGCAACCCGGACGGGAGCTCTGGGGCCAACGTCCTGACTTTC. Its protein product is CASSNPDGSSGANVLTF.

CDR3 DNA: TGTGCCAGCAGTTTATCGTTGGCAGGGCACTATGGCTACACCTTC. Translation: CASSLSLAGHYGYTF. V usage is TRBV27 and J usage is TRBJ1-2; the D gene is possibly TRBD1 (5 bases). Between the trimmed V and J ends, which lost 0 bases and 3 bases, there was a span of 11 bases. This CDR3 is 15 amino acids long. The germline gives CDR1 MNHEY, CDR2 SMNVEV (reference sequence).

This chain joins TRBV27 and TRBJ1-1; 10 bases agree with TRBD1. This CDR3 contains 18 residues. V lost 4 bases and J lost 0; bases outside the gene matches: 11. CDR1 and CDR2 (germline): MNHEY, SMNVEV (reference sequence). The CDR3 coding sequence is TGTGCCAGCAGTTACTCCGGGACAGGGGTAGGGGTGAACACTGAAGCTTTCTTT. Residues: CASSYSGTGVGVNTEAFF.

Turning to this clone: This sample also contains other DNA sequences that code for the same CDR3. V and J are TRBV18 and TRBJ1-1; 7 bases match TRBD1. Germline loops: CDR1 KGHSH, CDR2 LQKENI. Losses at the gene ends were 3 bases for V and 5 bases for J; bases not matched to a gene: 3. CDR3 size: 13 residues. The CDR3 DNA follows: TGTGCCAGCTCACCCTCAGGGGGAACTGAAGCTTTCTTT. Its protein product is CASSPSGGTEAFF.

This clone was counted once. The J gene is TRBJ2-7, the V gene TRBV10-3; TRBD1 matches 9 bases. The V and J ends lost 5 bases and 0 bases, in that order; junction bases with no gene match: 8. The CDR3 is 16 residues long. Germline lookup yields CDR1 ENHRY and CDR2 SYGVKD. The CDR3 region has the DNA TGTGCCATCAGTAAGCCGGACAGGGGCAGCTCCTACGAGCAGTACTTC. Translation: CAISKPDRGSSYEQYF.

With regard to this clone: Other DNA sequences in the same sample also yield this CDR3. The chain uses TRBV5-1 and TRBJ1-2; the D gene is possibly TRBD1 (6 bases). Germline values: CDR1 SGHRS, CDR2 YFSETQ. This CDR3 is 13 amino acids long. The V end was cut by 2 bases, the J end by 2 bases, with 7 bases between. CDR3 DNA sequence: TGCGCCAGCAGCTTACAGGGAAACTATGGCTACACCTTC. Translated: CASSLQGNYGYTF.

This rearrangement joins TRBV4-2 to TRBJ1-1, with 8 bases fitting TRBD1. V shed 5 bases, J shed 1 base, and the junction held 0 bases outside the gene matches. Germline V gene sequence: CDR1 LGHNA, CDR2 YNFKEQ. The CDR3 consists of 13 residues. The CDR3 loop reads CASSGQGNTEAFF. The CDR3 DNA reads TGTGCCAGCAGCGGACAGGGGAACACTGAAGCTTTCTTT.

This clone showed up just once. The chain is built from TRBV9 and TRBJ2-1; weak D call: TRBD2 (5 bases). The CDR3 consists of 15 residues. Trimming cost V 4 bases and J 3 bases, with 14 bases left between them. Germline loops: CDR1 SGDLS, CDR2 YYNGEE. In DNA form, the CDR3 reads TGTGCCAGCAGCTTGAGCGGCCATATCTACAATGAGCAGTTCTTC. Its protein is CASSLSGHIYNEQFF.

The chain links TRBV7-2 to TRBJ1-2, with D possibly TRBD1 on 6 matching bases. This CDR3 comprises 16 residues. The V and J ends lost 2 bases and 1 base respectively, with 14 bases between them. Germline V gene sequence: CDR1 SGHTA, CDR2 FQGNSA. CDR3 nucleotide sequence: TGTGCCAGCAGCTTATCCGGTACAGGGCTTAACTATGGCTACACCTTC. This encodes CASSLSGTGLNYGYTF.

As concerns this clone: Relative to the germline gene, one junction end is altered; a read error may explain this. This chain links TRBV7-7 with TRBJ2-5, with 12 bases that match TRBD2. The CDR3 has 15 residues. The germline CDR1 and CDR2 sequences are SSHAT and FNYEAQ (reference sequence). DNA of the CDR3: TGTGCTAGCAGCTTACTAGCGGGGGGTCAAGAGACCCAGTACTTC. Protein product: CASSLLAGGQETQYF.

The chain has TRBV7-9 and TRBJ2-1; 7 nucleotides agree with TRBD1. V shed 5 bases and J 5 bases; nucleotides not matched to a gene: 6. The V gene's germline CDR1 is SEHNR and CDR2 FQNEAQ (reference sequence). CDR3 length equals 14 residues. CDR3 loop: CASSQGQWNNEQFF. The CDR3 region has the DNA TGTGCCAGCAGCCAGGGACAGTGGAACAATGAGCAGTTCTTC. Filled out from reference TRBV7-9 and TRBJ2-1, the complete variable domain reads DTGVSQNPRHKITKRGQNVTFRCDPISEHNRLYWYRQTLGQGPEFLTYFQNEAQLEKSRLLSDRFSAERPKGSFSTLEIQRTEQGDSAMYLCASSQGQWNNEQFFGPGTRLTVL.

The chain links TRBV6-5 to TRBJ2-1; TRBD2 matches at 7 bases. The CDR3 is made up of 15 amino acids. Looked up from germline, CDR1 is MNHEY and CDR2 is SVGAGI. J lost 1 base, V lost 6 bases, and 6 bases had no gene match. The CDR3 DNA reads as TGTGCCAGCAGGCTCCGGGACTATTCCTACAATGAGCAGTTCTTC. Translating gives CASRLRDYSYNEQFF.

This clone was recorded only once. The chain combines TRBV11-2 with TRBJ2-4; D unresolved. The CDR3 loop spans 15 amino acids. From germline, CDR1 is SGHAT and CDR2 FQNNGV. Trimming took off 6 bases at V and 1 base at J, with 13 bases between the two ends. Written as DNA, the CDR3 is TGTGCCAGCAGTTCCATCCATGTTGCCAAAAACATTCAGTACTTC. It is translated as CASSSIHVAKNIQYF.

This chain uses TRBV6-5 with TRBJ1-1; 7 nucleotides agree with TRBD1. With V trimmed by 7 bases and J by 5 bases, 7 bases remained unmatched. CDR1 is MNHEY and CDR2 is SVGAGI in the germline V gene. There are 13 residues in the CDR3. The CDR3 region has the DNA TGTGCCAGCATCGCACAGGGGAGGACTGAAGCTTTCTTT. This encodes CASIAQGRTEAFF.

The chain is built from TRBV14 and TRBJ1-2; TRBD1 is a possible D gene (6 bases). Germline CDR1 SGHDN, CDR2 FVKESK. This CDR3 has 14 residues. The germline V and J ends were trimmed by 3 bases and 8 bases, with 16 bases remaining between them. The CDR3 DNA sequence: TGTGCCAGCAGCCACCCTTTCCCAGGGGACGGCTACACCTTC. Its translation: CASSHPFPGDGYTF.

The chain combines TRBV19 with TRBJ1-2, with D perhaps TRBD1 (6 bases). CDR1 is LNHDA and CDR2 is SQIVND in the germline V gene (reference sequence). This CDR3 spans 15 amino acids. Trimming pared 1 base from V and 4 bases from J, leaving 13 bases between. As DNA, the CDR3 is TGTGCCAGTAGTATAGGCCCGACAGGATTCTATGGCTACACCTTC. It specifies CASSIGPTGFYGYTF.